The source of this T cell receptor beta chain is a study of Ad26.COV2.S vaccination and SARS-CoV-2 variants. Study as a whole: Doses of Ad26.COV2.S were injected into muscle once or twice, 56 days apart.

Only one count was recorded for this clone. Its target is unknown. Study conclusions and caveats: Individuals receiving vaccine had higher spike-specific TCR breadth than placebo recipients did.

J gave up 5 bases and V 0 bases, and 10 bases lay outside the gene matches. The CDR3 covers 16 residues. Germline-derived CDR1 and CDR2 are MGHRA and YSYEKL. The treatment: around 19 received Ad26.COV2.S at low or high dose, single or two shots; about 5 received placebo; per-sample allocation not given. Repertoires come from day 63 after the first vaccine or placebo injection. In Boston, the donor was an adult between 18-55 years of age. Method: immunoSEQ multiplex PCR; TCRdb's copy keeps in-frame clones and lacks some. The sample gives around 370,000 clones, roughly 84% of which show up once; less than 4% is in the top ten.

This clonotype was sampled from a person between 18 and 60 years old who received the Ad26.COV2.S COVID-19 vaccine or a placebo. This specimen consisted of peripheral blood, obtained in a trial of Ad26.COV2.S vaccine versus placebo. J is TRBJ2-7 and V is TRBV4-1; 7 bases map to TRBD2. In DNA, the CDR3 is TGCGCCAGCAGCCAAGATCAGGTTGCGGGAGTAAACGAGCAGTACTTC. This sequence encodes CASSQDQVAGVNEQYF.